Each of the 18 T cell receptor beta chains below was sequenced from the same sample in a study of T cell repertoires in cytomegalovirus infection. Their target antigens are unknown. TCRdb processed the reads anew with MiXCR; each CDR3 protein has one entry. The sample includes about 920,000 distinct CDR3 sequences, 30% to 40% of them seen just once. The sample was cultured CD8+ T cells from PBMCs, taken from culture after CMV antigen stimulation. These receptors all stem from a human donor in good health (CMV status not recorded). Some clones in this sample may be carry-over from other donors' samples.

This clonotype was recorded a few times. The chain combines TRBV9 with TRBJ2-6; TRBD1 is a possible D gene (6 bases). The CDR3 length is 16 residues. V was cut by 1 base and J by 2 bases, with 10 bases left in between. In germline, CDR1 is SGDLS, CDR2 YYNGEE. In nucleotides, the CDR3 is TGTGCCAGCAGCGTAAAACCAGGGGCTGGGGCCAACGTCCTGACTTTC. Amino acid sequence: CASSVKPGAGANVLTF.

The chain combines TRBV7-8 with TRBJ2-7; D remains unclear. The V gene lost 5 bases and the J gene lost 3 bases, with 14 bases spanning the gap. Germline V gene sequence: CDR1 SGHVS, CDR2 FQNEAQ. The CDR3 spans 14 residues. The CDR3: CASSPAEGLYEQYV. The CDR3 coding sequence is TGTGCCAGCAGCCCAGCTGAAGGGCTCTACGAGCAGTACGTC.

V is TRBV29-1 and J is TRBJ2-2, with 7 bases lining up with TRBD2. Germline V gene data show CDR1 as SQVTM and CDR2 as ANQGSEA. CDR3 length equals 12 residues. V lost 3 bases to trimming and J lost 6 bases; unmatched junction nucleotides: 1. CDR3 in amino acids: CSVDGGAGELFF. CDR3 bases: TGCAGCGTTGATGGGGGGGCCGGGGAGCTGTTTTTT.

The J gene is TRBJ2-7, the V gene TRBV4-3; D not resolved. The CDR3 is 13 residues long. Trimming pared 6 bases from V and 2 bases from J, leaving 11 bases between. Germline V CDR1 and CDR2: LGHNA, YSLEER. The CDR3 nucleotides are TGCGCCAGCAGTCATGAAAGGACCTACGAGCAGTACTTC. Its translation is CASSHERTYEQYF.

The table lists this clonotype with a few counts. The gene calls are TRBV24-1 and TRBJ1-1, with 7 nucleotides matching TRBD1. Trimming at V came to 1 base and at J to 4 bases, leaving 5 bases not matched to a gene. Germline V gene data show CDR1 as KGHDR and CDR2 as SFDVKD. The CDR3 extends over 15 amino acids. CDR3 DNA sequence: TGTGCCACCAGTGATTTCCGACAGGGCGGCACTGAAGCTTTCTTT. As protein: CATSDFRQGGTEAFF.

The gene calls are TRBV12-3 or TRBV12-4 and TRBJ1-3, with TRBD1 identical over 7 bases. This CDR3 has 11 residues. The ends lost 9 bases at V and 14 bases at J; junction bases unmatched: 10. The CDR3 spells CASTWGDSLYF. The DNA for the CDR3 is TGTGCCAGTACCTGGGGGGACAGTTTATATTTT.

The sample holds many counts of this clonotype. The gene calls are TRBV12-3 or TRBV12-4 and TRBJ2-6; D call uncertain. The germline V and J ends were trimmed by 5 bases and 2 bases, with 10 bases remaining between them. CDR3 length: 15 residues. CDR3 sequence: CASSVRKPGANVLTF. The CDR3 DNA is TGTGCCAGCAGTGTTCGGAAGCCTGGGGCCAACGTCCTGACTTTC.

This clonotype has more than one count but fewer than ten. The rearrangement uses TRBV7-9 and TRBJ1-2; 7 nucleotides line up with TRBD1. Trimming at V came to 4 bases and at J to 1 base, leaving 6 bases not matched to a gene. The CDR3 loop spans 15 amino acids. CDR1 and CDR2 from the germline V gene are SEHNR and FQNEAQ (reference sequence). The CDR3 nucleotides read TGTGCCAGCAGCTCCCCGGGACAGCGTAACTATGGCTACACCTTC. Translating gives CASSSPGQRNYGYTF.

This clonotype was picked up a small number of times. Compared with germline, one end of the junction differs, possibly owing to a read error. The chain has TRBV6-6 and TRBJ2-5; perhaps TRBD1 as D (5 bases). There are 13 residues in the CDR3. Germline CDR1 and CDR2: MNHNY and SVGAGI (reference sequence). CDR3 sequence reads: CASNPYAGPLSVF. In nucleotides, the CDR3 is TGTGCCAGCAATCCCTACGCAGGGCCCCTGTCAGTCTTC.

J is TRBJ2-7 and V is TRBV6-6; D may be TRBD1 or TRBD2 (6 bases each). The CDR3 has 11 residues. The ends were cut back, 6 bases at V and 11 bases at J, with 14 bases in the middle. Germline values: CDR1 MNHNY, CDR2 SVGAGI (reference sequence). The CDR3 loop is CASREGEVEYF. The CDR3, as DNA: TGTGCCAGCAGAGAGGGGGAGGTTGAGTACTTC.

The chain's CDR3 is CASSLYGTSSYNEQFF. Written as DNA, the CDR3 is TGTGCCAGCAGCCTGTACGGGACTAGCTCCTACAATGAGCAGTTCTTC. The rearrangement links TRBV5-4 to TRBJ2-1; TRBD2 matches at 8 bases. Germline CDR1 is SGHNT and CDR2 is YYREEE (reference sequence). This CDR3 contains 16 residues. The V and J ends lost 4 bases and 0 bases, in that order; junction bases with no gene match: 6.

A word on this clonotype: A junction boundary mismatches the germline segment, possibly from a read error. This sequence joins TRBV7-7 and TRBJ1-4; no firm D call. CDR1 and CDR2 (germline): SSHAT, FNYEAQ (reference sequence). The CDR3 has 13 residues. The CDR3 DNA is TGTGCTAGCAGCGCCGGGCGTAATGAAAAACTGTTTTTT. This encodes CASSAGRNEKLFF.

The V gene is TRBV6-6, the J gene TRBJ1-2; the D gene is possibly TRBD1 (6 bases). In germline, CDR1 is MNHNY, CDR2 SVGAGI (reference sequence). This CDR3 has 12 amino acids. CDR3 loop: CPLTGAGYGYTF. The DNA of the CDR3 is TGTCCCTTAACGGGGGCGGGATATGGCTACACCTTC.

The table lists this clonotype with a few counts. The gene calls are TRBV12-3 or TRBV12-4 and TRBJ2-2, with 9 bases fitting TRBD1. This CDR3 spans 18 amino acids. V gave up 2 bases and J gave up 0 bases; unmatched junction bases: 7. The CDR3 loop reads CASSLRDRDYANTGELFF. The CDR3 region has the DNA TGTGCCAGCAGTTTAAGGGACAGGGATTACGCGAACACCGGGGAGCTGTTTTTT.

This clonotype has a count of ten or more. The rearrangement links TRBV7-2 to TRBJ2-5; the D call may be TRBD1 or TRBD2 (5 bases each). The CDR3 loop spans 15 amino acids. Trimming left V 6 bases short and J 4 bases short, with 18 bases between. Germline V CDR1 and CDR2: SGHTA, FQGNSA. In nucleotides, the CDR3 is TGTGCCAGCAGTCCGGGGCGGAATCTTGGAGAGACCCAGTACTTC. This encodes CASSPGRNLGETQYF.

This clonotype was counted a few times. The rearrangement joins TRBV11-2 to TRBJ2-5; no clear D. V lost 2 bases to trimming and J lost 4 bases, with 14 bases between them. The CDR3 extends over 15 amino acids. Germline V lookup: CDR1 SGHAT, CDR2 FQNNGV. DNA of the CDR3: TGTGCCAGCAGCTTAAATGGCCTCCTAACAGAGACCCAGTACTTC. It specifies CASSLNGLLTETQYF.

The chain couples TRBV15 to TRBJ2-3; D is perhaps TRBD2 (6 bases). V was shortened by 9 bases and J by 5 bases, with 15 bases between the two germline ends. Per the germline V gene, CDR1 is LNHNV and CDR2 is YYDKDF (reference sequence). This CDR3 region has 13 residues. DNA for the CDR3: TGTGCCACTTTTCCGGGTAGCGGAGATACGCAGTATTTT. Its protein is CATFPGSGDTQYF.

This clonotype has only a few counts. V is TRBV4-3 and J is TRBJ2-3, with TRBD1 identical over 7 bases. Germline V CDR1 and CDR2: LGHNA, YSLEER. The CDR3 has 14 amino acids. Trimming took 4 bases from V and 4 from J; bases not matched to a gene: 5. The CDR3 DNA is TGCGCCAGCAGCCCATTGACAGGGTCAGATACGCAGTATTTT. It is translated as CASSPLTGSDTQYF.